The 29 T cell receptor beta chains below were found in one sample sequenced in a study of T-cell reconstitution after alpha-beta-depleted transplantation in children. As it was prepared, the TCRbeta library received unique molecular identifiers. TCRdb analysed the PCR reads with MiXCR anew, one entry per CDR3 protein. In the table there are around 670,000 distinct CDR3 sequences, around 14% of which are singletons. The sample in question was PBMCs, obtained before TCRalphabeta/CD19-depleted stem cell transplant. All receptors derive from a girl aged 2-9 years with congenital amegakaryocytic thrombocytopenia, due to receive a stem cell transplant.

This chain links TRBV28 with TRBJ2-5, with D possibly matching TRBD1 (5 bases). Germline V lookup: CDR1 MDHEN, CDR2 SYDVKM. This CDR3 comprises 14 residues. Trimming pared 6 bases from V and 4 bases from J, leaving 15 bases between. Here the CDR3 DNA reads TGTGCCAGCAGGGTTTTCGACAGTACAGAGACCCAGTACTTC. Encoded protein: CASRVFDSTETQYF.

This clonotype was seen ten or more times. CDR3 amino acids: CASSSRNTEAFF. The CDR3 coding sequence is TGTGCCAGCAGTTCACGGAACACTGAAGCTTTCTTT. The chain uses TRBV11-2 and TRBJ1-1; D gene uncertain. This CDR3 has 12 amino acids. Trimming stripped 6 bases from V and 1 base from J, with 6 bases between. Germline lookup yields CDR1 SGHAT and CDR2 FQNNGV.

Here the CDR3 DNA reads TGTGCCAGCAGCTTAATGGACAGGGGTCCCGACAAGCAGTTCTTC. Its translation: CASSLMDRGPDKQFF. The chain uses TRBV7-2 and TRBJ2-1; 9 bases are a match to TRBD1. The J segment lost 11 bases and the V segment lost 2 bases, leaving 10 bases of the junction unmatched. Germline V gives CDR1 SGHTA, CDR2 FQGNSA. There are 15 residues in the CDR3.

This clonotype was seen a few times. The CDR3 protein is CASSLTLAGAQFF. The CDR3 DNA reads as TGCGCCAGCAGCTTGACCCTAGCGGGAGCTCAGTTCTTC. J is TRBJ2-1 and V is TRBV5-1, with 10 nucleotides matching TRBD2. The J segment lost 13 bases and the V segment lost 1 base, leaving 5 bases of the junction unmatched. This CDR3 region has 13 residues. The germline V gene has CDR1 SGHRS and CDR2 YFSETQ.

This clonotype was seen a few times. J is TRBJ2-6 and V is TRBV20-1, with 12 bases matching TRBD1. The germline V gene has CDR1 DFQATT and CDR2 SNEGSKA (reference sequence). The CDR3 is made up of 18 amino acids. Trimming removed 5 bases from V and 3 bases from J; junction bases left unmatched: 11. The CDR3 DNA sequence: TGCAGTGCTTCGCATCGGGACAGGGGGCTTCGTGGGGCCAACGTCCTGACTTTC. Amino acids: CSASHRDRGLRGANVLTF.

This clonotype was counted at least ten times. The chain recombines TRBV7-9 with TRBJ2-1; D gene unclear. V dropped 6 bases and J dropped 4 bases, with 4 bases sitting between them. The germline CDR1 and CDR2 sequences are SEHNR and FQNEAQ (reference sequence). The CDR3 sequence is 11 residues long. CDR3 bases: TGTGCCAGCAGTGCTTACAATGAGCAGTTCTTC. It specifies CASSAYNEQFF. Filled out from reference TRBV7-9 and TRBJ2-1, the complete variable domain reads DTGVSQNPRHKITKRGQNVTFRCDPISEHNRLYWYRQTLGQGPEFLTYFQNEAQLEKSRLLSDRFSAERPKGSFSTLEIQRTEQGDSAMYLCASSAYNEQFFGPGTRLTVL.

This chain uses TRBV7-3 with TRBJ2-3; tentative D call: TRBD1 (5 bases). V was clipped by 5 bases and J by 6 bases, with 15 bases between them. Germline CDR1 SGHTA, CDR2 FQGTGA. The CDR3 is 14 residues long. The CDR3 sequence: CASSLGHQTDTQYF. In nucleotides, the CDR3 is TGTGCCAGCAGCCTTGGACACCAAACGGATACGCAGTATTTT.

This clonotype was seen many times. The rearrangement links TRBV29-1 to TRBJ2-2, with TRBD1 matching over 7 bases. V was pared by 6 bases and J by 3 bases, with 7 bases of the junction left unmatched. CDR1 SQVTM and CDR2 ANQGSEA come from the germline V gene. This CDR3 has 14 residues. The chain's CDR3 is CSVATGLDTGELFF. The DNA for the CDR3 is TGCAGCGTGGCGACAGGGTTAGACACCGGGGAGCTGTTTTTT.

This clonotype was detected only a few times. The J gene is TRBJ2-1, the V gene TRBV29-1; 9 nucleotides line up with TRBD2. This CDR3 is 15 amino acids long. Germline values: CDR1 SQVTM, CDR2 ANQGSEA. V lost 4 bases to trimming and J lost 1 base; unmatched junction nucleotides: 5. This chain's CDR3 is CSVASGDGSYNEQFF. CDR3 coding DNA: TGCAGCGTTGCTAGCGGGGACGGTTCCTACAATGAGCAGTTCTTC.

This clonotype came up many times. The chain employs TRBV10-3 and TRBJ1-1; D may be TRBD1 (6 bases). The CDR3 has 18 residues. V lost 0 bases and J 2 bases, leaving 19 bases between the germline ends. CDR1 is ENHRY, CDR2 SYGVKD, per germline. CDR3 residues: CAISESLRGVLGNTEAFF. CDR3 bases: TGTGCCATCAGTGAGTCCCTCAGGGGCGTGCTTGGAAACACTGAAGCTTTCTTT.

This clonotype was seen at least ten times. V and J are TRBV21-1 and TRBJ2-1; the D segment call TRBD1 is taken from the table without a DNA check. TRBV21-1 constitutes a pseudogene. The CDR3 runs to 17 residues. CDR3 sequence: CASSKPGDQRAYNEQFF. CDR3 bases: TGTGCCAGCAGCAAACCAGGGGACCAAAGGGCCTACAATGAGCAGTTCTTC.

This clonotype came up a few times. The chain has TRBV5-1 and TRBJ2-1, with D hard to call. Trimming stripped 0 bases from V and 0 bases from J, with 10 bases between. This CDR3 contains 16 residues. Germline assignment: CDR1 SGHRS and CDR2 YFSETQ. CDR3 sequence: CASSLVFPPSYNEQFF. CDR3 in DNA: TGCGCCAGCAGCTTGGTTTTCCCTCCCTCCTACAATGAGCAGTTCTTC.

This clonotype showed up many times. The J gene is TRBJ2-1, the V gene TRBV20-1; 7 bases match TRBD2. V lost 3 bases, J lost 2 bases, and 10 bases stayed unmatched. Germline-derived CDR1 and CDR2 are DFQATT and SNEGSKA (reference sequence). The CDR3 runs to 16 residues. The CDR3 region has the DNA TGCAGTGCTAGCCTCCCCCGGGGAGGGCCCTACAATGAGCAGTTCTTC. The encoded protein is CSASLPRGGPYNEQFF.

This clonotype was observed at least ten times. The chain is built from TRBV15 and TRBJ2-7; D is possibly TRBD2 (5 bases). V was pared by 1 base and J by 4 bases, with 11 bases between. The CDR3 length is 14 residues. Germline assignment: CDR1 LNHNV and CDR2 YYDKDF (reference sequence). Written as DNA, the CDR3 is TGTGCCACCAGCAGAGGCTTAAGCGGATACGAGCAGTACTTC. Translating gives CATSRGLSGYEQYF.

The chain couples TRBV28 to TRBJ1-2; 10 positions agree with TRBD1. Per the germline V gene, CDR1 is MDHEN and CDR2 is SYDVKM. The trim removed 10 bases at V and 7 bases at J, leaving 9 bases unmatched. The CDR3 length is 13 residues. CDR3 sequence (DNA): TGTGCCATCGGGACAGGGGTAAGGGGTGGCTACACCTTC. This encodes CAIGTGVRGGYTF.

The chain has TRBV7-7 and TRBJ2-1; 9 bases line up with TRBD1. The CDR3 covers 15 residues. Per the germline V gene, CDR1 is SSHAT and CDR2 is FNYEAQ (reference sequence). The ends lost 1 base at V and 5 bases at J; junction bases unmatched: 3. The CDR3 sequence: CASSLGDRAHNEQFF. The CDR3 coding sequence is TGTGCCAGCAGCTTAGGGGACAGGGCCCACAATGAGCAGTTCTTC. Full variable domain (outside the CDR3, taken from reference TRBV7-7 and TRBJ2-1): GAGVSQSPRYKVTKRGQDVTLRCDPISSHATLYWYQQALGQGPEFLTYFNYEAQPDKSGLPSDRFSAERPEGSISTLTIQRTEQRDSAMYRCASSLGDRAHNEQFFGPGTRLTVL.

This clonotype was observed at least ten times. This chain links TRBV9 with TRBJ2-7; 8 nucleotides align to TRBD2. This CDR3 is built from 14 residues. J was trimmed by 3 bases and V by 1 base; bases with no gene match: 3. Looked up from germline, CDR1 is SGDLS and CDR2 is YYNGEE. The CDR3 spells CASSVKGTSYEQYF. CDR3 DNA sequence: TGTGCCAGCAGCGTAAAAGGGACTAGCTACGAGCAGTACTTC.

This clonotype was seen a few times. The V call is TRBV7-6, the J call TRBJ2-1, with 7 nucleotides matching TRBD2. CDR1 SGHVS and CDR2 FNYEAQ come from the germline V gene. The CDR3 runs to 17 residues. Trimming at V came to 6 bases and at J to 10 bases, leaving 21 bases not matched to a gene. CDR3 loop: CASRADTGTTALGEQFF. DNA for the CDR3: TGTGCCAGCAGAGCGGATACCGGGACTACTGCCTTAGGAGAGCAGTTCTTC.

The table lists this clonotype with a few counts. The J gene is TRBJ1-5, the V gene TRBV12-3 or TRBV12-4; the D is unclear. This CDR3 comprises 14 residues. V lost 8 bases and J 0 bases, leaving 11 bases between the germline ends. This chain's CDR3 is CASQWGYSNQPQHF. Written as DNA, the CDR3 is TGTGCCAGCCAGTGGGGATATAGCAATCAGCCCCAGCATTTT.

The chain carries TRBV7-9 and TRBJ2-1; 13 bases match TRBD2. CDR3 length: 16 residues. V dropped 5 bases and J dropped 9; count of bases not matched to a gene: 10. The germline V gene encodes CDR1 SEHNR and CDR2 FQNEAQ (reference sequence). The CDR3 protein is CASSVGLAGRGGEQFF. The CDR3 DNA reads TGTGCCAGCAGCGTGGGACTAGCGGGAAGAGGCGGTGAGCAGTTCTTC.

The CDR3 coding sequence is TGTGCCAGCAGTACCCTATACAGGGATGCTGAAGCTTTCTTT. Protein: CASSTLYRDAEAFF. V is TRBV6-1 and J is TRBJ1-1; perhaps TRBD1 as D (6 bases). V lost 5 bases and J lost 6, with 16 bases in between. The CDR3 contains 14 residues. CDR1 MNHNS and CDR2 SASEGT come from the germline V gene.

This clonotype occurred many times. The chain is built from TRBV29-1 and TRBJ2-3; unclear D gene. The V gene's germline CDR1 is SQVTM and CDR2 ANQGSEA. The V end lost 3 bases, the J end lost 7 bases, and 2 bases lay between the germline ends. CDR3 length: 9 residues. CDR3 sequence: CSVDNTQYF. CDR3 nucleotides: TGCAGCGTTGATAATACGCAGTATTTT.

This chain joins TRBV5-1 and TRBJ2-7, with TRBD1 matching over 11 bases. J gave up 0 bases and V 4 bases, and 6 bases lay outside the gene matches. CDR1 is SGHRS, CDR2 YFSETQ, per germline. This CDR3 is 16 amino acids long. The CDR3 reads CASSPRDRGNSYEQYF. CDR3 coding DNA: TGCGCCAGCAGCCCCCGGGACAGGGGGAACTCCTACGAGCAGTACTTC.

The rearrangement links TRBV10-3 to TRBJ2-5; 9 bases agree with TRBD1. Germline CDR1 is ENHRY and CDR2 is SYGVKD. The CDR3 totals 13 residues. V was pared by 11 bases and J by 3 bases, with 7 bases of the junction left unmatched. The CDR3: CASGTGLEETQYF. CDR3 bases: TGTGCCTCTGGGACAGGGTTAGAAGAGACCCAGTACTTC.

This clonotype was observed a handful of times. This chain connects TRBV20-1 to TRBJ2-2, with 8 bases that match TRBD1. This CDR3 spans 16 amino acids. The J segment lost 1 base and the V segment lost 0 bases, leaving 4 bases of the junction unmatched. Germline CDR1 and CDR2: DFQATT and SNEGSKA (reference sequence). CDR3 amino acids: CSARDNDRGNTGELFF. CDR3 DNA sequence: TGCAGTGCTAGAGATAATGACAGGGGGAACACCGGGGAGCTGTTTTTT.

This clonotype was observed many times. The CDR3 region has the DNA TGTGCCAGCAGCTTAGCGGGAGCATCCAACGAGCAGTACTTC. Its translation is CASSLAGASNEQYF. The rearrangement joins TRBV7-2 to TRBJ2-7, with D perhaps matching TRBD2 (5 bases). V gave up 0 bases and J gave up 5 bases, with 11 bases separating them. This CDR3 spans 14 amino acids. Germline loops: CDR1 SGHTA, CDR2 FQGNSA.

This clonotype occurred many times. The chain has TRBV30 and TRBJ2-7; D unclear. The CDR3 length is 12 residues. Trimming cost V 0 bases and J 2 bases, with 5 bases left between them. Germline CDR1 GTSNPN, CDR2 SVGIG (reference sequence). DNA for the CDR3: TGTGCCTGGAGTGTTGGTGCCTACGAGCAGTACTTC. It specifies CAWSVGAYEQYF.

For this clonotype: Being one base from a much bigger clone, this may be a read error. The rearrangement links TRBV4-2 to TRBJ2-2, with a tentative D call TRBD2 (5 bases). The length of the CDR3 is 16 residues. The germline V gene encodes CDR1 LGHNA and CDR2 YNFKEQ. CDR3 loop: CPSSQEVEANTGELFF. For the CDR3, the DNA is TGTCCCAGCAGCCAAGAGGTGGAGGCGAACACCGGGGAGCTGTTTTTT.

This chain connects TRBV5-1 to TRBJ2-5; D may correspond to TRBD1 or TRBD2 (5 bases each). Germline CDR1 reads SGHRS; CDR2 reads YFSETQ. This CDR3 comprises 15 residues. V dropped 4 bases and J dropped 1 base, with 14 bases sitting between them. CDR3 nucleotides: TGCGCCAGCAGCAGGCCCGGGACGGCCCAAGAGACCCAGTACTTC. Its translation: CASSRPGTAQETQYF.